This TCR beta chain derives from a study of T cell clonality in common variable immunodeficiency. Study conclusions and caveats: Common variable immunodeficiency TCR beta sequences reportedly had fewer deletions and N-nucleotide insertions.

All CVID subjects were on immunoglobulin replacement for at least one year. Heparinized whole blood, 5 to 8 ml, came from each donor. This CDR3 has 12 residues. Germline lookup yields CDR1 SNHLY and CDR2 FYNNEI. Trimming removed 6 bases from V and 2 bases from J, with 8 bases in between. Clones were read by immunoSEQ multiplex PCR, and TCRdb kept only the in-frame ones, dropping some. The sample has about 7,300 clones, none seen only once. As to this clone: Its antigen is not identified. The read gets to within 3 residues of the CDR3 end, and the germline J gene fills in the rest.

Sequenced sample: peripheral blood mononuclear cells. This receptor was taken from a human donor with common variable immunodeficiency. The V gene is TRBV2, the J gene TRBJ2-7; D uncertain. The covered CDR3 bases are TGTGCCAGCAGACTGCAGGCCTACGAG. The encoded protein is CASRLQAYE. The full-length CDR3 reads as CASRLQAYEQYF.